Listed below are T cell receptor beta chains from one sample, sequenced in a study of neoadjuvant nivolumab and ipilimumab in lung cancer. Some clones are missing from TCRdb's copy, which holds only in-frame ones; the method was immunoSEQ multiplex PCR. This sample has roughly 20,000 clones, with 60% to 85% found just once. Sequences were derived from tumor tissue, sampled after neoadjuvant nivolumab, alone or with ipilimumab, at or shortly before surgery. These receptors came from an adult with non-small cell lung cancer. Both conserved end residues are part of each CDR3. The D gene is left open where the match is weak. Clone size appears in some rows only: once, few, many, or a class for an expanded clone.

j_call | clone_size | cdr3_length | d_call | v_call | cdr3_aa | cdr3_nt
TRBJ1-1 | . | 15 | . | TRBV7-2 | CASSLARGANTEAFF | TGTGCCAGCAGCTTAGCTCGGGGGGCGAACACTGAAGCTTTCTTT
TRBJ1-2 | . | 15 | TRBD1 | TRBV5-1 | CASSTGTGPGDGYTF | TGCGCCAGCAGCACCGGGACAGGTCCTGGAGATGGCTACACCTTC
TRBJ2-7 | . | 15 | TRBD2 | TRBV5-4 | CASRGLAGDSYEQYF | TGTGCCAGCAGAGGACTAGCGGGGGATTCCTACGAGCAGTACTTC
TRBJ1-1 | . | 14 | TRBD1 | TRBV7-2 | CATRDRVPNTEAFF | TGTGCCACCCGGGACAGGGTACCTAACACTGAAGCTTTCTTT
TRBJ1-5 | . | 16 | . | TRBV7-2 | CASSLGQGWRNQPQHF | TGTGCCAGCAGCTTAGGGCAGGGGTGGCGGAATCAGCCCCAGCATTTT
TRBJ2-2 | . | 13 | . | TRBV5-1 | CASSLDQTGELFF | TGCGCCAGCAGCTTAGATCAAACCGGGGAGCTGTTTTTT
TRBJ2-1 | . | 15 | . | TRBV5-6 | CASSLLLSSYNEQFF | TGTGCCAGCAGCTTGCTGCTTAGCTCCTACAATGAGCAGTTCTTC
TRBJ1-4 | . | 14 | TRBD1 | TRBV6-5 | CASSLGQGREKLFF | TGTGCCAGCAGTTTAGGACAGGGAAGGGAAAAACTGTTTTTT
TRBJ1-4 | . | 15 | . | TRBV27 | CASKYSGTRNEKLFF | TGTGCCAGCAAGTATTCAGGAACCCGTAATGAAAAACTGTTTTTT
TRBJ2-5 | once | 14 | . | TRBV9 | CASSLRGGQETQYF | TGTGCCAGCAGCCTCCGGGGTGGCCAAGAGACCCAGTACTTC